This entry concerns a single TCR beta chain. Only in-frame clones appear in the TCRdb table, and some are missing; sequencing was by immunoSEQ multiplex PCR. The top ten hold less than 15% of the sample, which has about 97,000 clones, 75% to 90% seen once. The data originate from a study of PD-1 blockade in classical Hodgkin lymphoma. The CDR3 has 14 residues. Germline CDR1 PRHDT, CDR2 FYEKMQ (reference sequence). V gave up 4 bases and J gave up 4 bases; unmatched junction bases: 5. No patient escaped relapse after autologous stem cell transplantation, and brentuximab vedotin exposure varied. The specimen was peripheral blood mononuclear cells (PBMCs), collected at baseline. The TCR originated in a human donor with classical Hodgkin lymphoma. J is TRBJ2-3 and V is TRBV13; 7 bases agree with TRBD2. The CDR3: CASSSREEADTQYF. DNA of the CDR3: TGTGCCAGCAGCTCTCGGGAGGAGGCAGATACGCAGTATTTT. The whole variable domain, filled in from reference TRBV13 and TRBJ2-3, reads AAGVIQSPRHLIKEKRETATLKCYPIPRHDTVYWYQQGPGQDPQFLISFYEKMQSDKGSIPDRFSAQQFSDYHSELNMSSLELGDSALYFCASSSREEADTQYFGPGTRLTVL.